The rows below give T cell receptor beta chains drawn from one sample of a study of post-analysis software for immune sequencing data. MiXCR was run by TCRdb on the PCR reads, yielding one entry per CDR3 protein. Among some 690,000 distinct CDR3 sequences listed, approximately 30% were seen once. Sequenced sample: blood. These receptors were taken from a girl between 5 and 17 years old with multiple sclerosis. Both conserved end residues are part of each CDR3.

j_call v_call cdr3_aa
TRBJ2-4 TRBV11-2 CASSLGRVGQYF
TRBJ2-3 TRBV7-2 CASSSGLVVTDTQYF
TRBJ2-1 TRBV20-1 CSASSRERRSGEQFF
TRBJ2-6 TRBV5-6 CASSLAKGFRPGTGNSGANVLTF
TRBJ2-5 TRBV20-1 CSARGDRETQYF
TRBJ1-4 TRBV5-5 CASSPDREILGEKLFF
TRBJ2-5 TRBV7-8 CASNPHRVWGQETQYF
TRBJ1-2 TRBV20-1 CSASLGRGGYTF
TRBJ2-1 TRBV9 CASNVGRVWDEQFF
TRBJ1-1 TRBV6-6 CASSYSLVSEAFF
TRBJ1-4 TRBV9 CASSERGAFNEKLFF
TRBJ2-5 TRBV5-1 CASNLQLLSHQETQYF
TRBJ1-5 TRBV7-8 CASSKTGLNSNQPQHF
TRBJ2-1 TRBV6-2/TRBV6-3 CASSYSLRTSGDPSYNEQFF
TRBJ1-1 TRBV5-1 CASTRQGLTEAFF
TRBJ2-7 TRBV14 CASSQVLGGEQYF
TRBJ2-3 TRBV5-1 CASSIPSVTLTDTQYF